The 29 T cell receptor beta chains below were found in one sample sequenced in a study of T cell repertoires in cytomegalovirus infection. TCRdb re-called the reads with MiXCR, one entry per CDR3 protein. The table has a few hundred thousand distinct CDR3 sequences, 17% seen once; the top ten hold around half. Sequencing was carried out using CD8+ T cells from PBMCs. The receptor set was obtained from a human donor in good health (CMV status not recorded). Some clones in this sample may be carry-over from other donors' samples.

The genes are TRBV13 and TRBJ2-5, with TRBD2 identical over 8 bases. The germline V gene encodes CDR1 PRHDT and CDR2 FYEKMQ (reference sequence). CDR3 size: 15 residues. The V and J ends lost 8 bases and 3 bases, in that order; junction bases with no gene match: 11. The CDR3 spells CASGESGLGEETQYF. CDR3 nucleotide sequence: TGTGCCAGCGGCGAGTCGGGACTAGGGGAAGAGACCCAGTACTTC.

The V gene is TRBV5-1, the J gene TRBJ2-3; D may be TRBD1 or TRBD2 (6 bases each). Germline assignment: CDR1 SGHRS and CDR2 YFSETQ. The CDR3 has 14 amino acids. V lost 5 bases and J 4 bases, leaving 14 bases between the germline ends. CDR3 coding DNA: TGCGCCAGCAGACTCCGGGGGCCCCCAGATACGCAGTATTTT. Encoded protein: CASRLRGPPDTQYF.

The chain links TRBV12-5 to TRBJ1-1; 8 nucleotides match TRBD1. Unmatched junction bases numbered 11, after V lost 0 bases and J lost 5 bases. Germline V CDR1 and CDR2: LGHNT, FRNRAP. CDR3 length: 17 residues. CDR3 DNA: TGTGCTAGTGGTTTGGTCATTTTCCGACAGGGGAGGACTGAAGCTTTCTTT. Translating gives CASGLVIFRQGRTEAFF.

This clonotype was seen repeatedly, ten times or more. The V gene is TRBV7-8, the J gene TRBJ1-5; no reliable D call. This CDR3 is 15 amino acids long. Germline CDR1 is SGHVS and CDR2 is FQNEAQ. Trimming removed 1 base from V and 0 bases from J, with 7 bases in between. CDR3 bases: TGTGCCAGCAGCTTAGACGGAAATAGCAATCAGCCCCAGCATTTT. Amino acids: CASSLDGNSNQPQHF.

The V and J genes are TRBV2 and TRBJ1-2; D perhaps matches TRBD1 (6 bases). Germline CDR1 SNHLY, CDR2 FYNNEI. Trimming took 3 bases from V and 0 from J, leaving 17 bases between them. The CDR3 is made up of 17 amino acids. The CDR3 loop reads CASSEWAQQGSNYGYTF. The CDR3 bases are TGTGCCAGCAGTGAGTGGGCCCAACAGGGATCTAACTATGGCTACACCTTC.

A few counts support this clonotype. The chain is built from TRBV7-9 and TRBJ2-7, with TRBD1 as a possible D gene (5 bases). The CDR3 loop spans 14 amino acids. V gave up 3 bases and J gave up 8 bases, with 17 bases separating them. CDR1 and CDR2 (germline): SEHNR, FQNEAQ (reference sequence). Here the CDR3 reads CASSFEQGIRQQYF. The CDR3 DNA sequence: TGTGCCAGCAGCTTCGAGCAGGGAATCCGCCAGCAGTACTTC.

This clonotype has just a few counts. The V gene is TRBV28, the J gene TRBJ1-5; D may be TRBD1 (5 bases). The CDR3 is 13 amino acids. Trimming stripped 4 bases from V and 6 bases from J, with 10 bases between. CDR1 and CDR2 from the germline V gene are MDHEN and SYDVKM. The CDR3 sequence is CASSSQGIQPQHF. For the CDR3, the DNA is TGTGCCAGCAGTTCTCAGGGAATTCAGCCCCAGCATTTT.

This clonotype was counted only a few times. The chain carries TRBV4-2 and TRBJ1-2; TRBD1 matches 8 bases. Germline lookup yields CDR1 LGHNA and CDR2 YNFKEQ. The CDR3 extends over 18 amino acids. The ends lost 0 bases at V and 0 bases at J; junction bases unmatched: 9. The CDR3 loop reads CASSQDWDRKTTNYGYTF. CDR3 nucleotides: TGTGCCAGCAGCCAAGATTGGGACAGGAAGACAACTAACTATGGCTACACCTTC.

V gene TRBV27 combines with J gene TRBJ1-2; unclear D gene. The CDR3 is 15 amino acids. Between the trimmed V and J ends, which lost 0 bases and 4 bases, there was a span of 12 bases. Germline V gene lookup returns CDR1 MNHEY and CDR2 SMNVEV (reference sequence). The CDR3 coding sequence is TGTGCCAGCAGTTTATCGGGGTCGGTGGTCTATGGCTACACCTTC. Protein sequence: CASSLSGSVVYGYTF.

This chain connects TRBV5-6 to TRBJ2-7; the D gene is possibly TRBD2 (5 bases). The CDR3 has 14 amino acids. The germline V and J ends were trimmed by 1 base and 2 bases, with 10 bases remaining between them. Germline-derived CDR1 and CDR2 are SGHDT and YYEEEE. CDR3 region: CASSLPDGTYEQYF. The DNA of the CDR3 is TGTGCCAGCAGCTTGCCCGACGGGACCTACGAGCAGTACTTC.

This clonotype was seen a handful of times. The rearrangement joins TRBV12-3 or TRBV12-4 to TRBJ2-7; D is ambiguous. The V end lost 3 bases, the J end lost 2 bases, and 14 bases lay between the germline ends. The CDR3 contains 15 residues. The CDR3 DNA sequence: TGTGCCAGCAGTTTGTACGCACGCGGACCCTACGAGCAGTACTTC. Translating gives CASSLYARGPYEQYF.

This clonotype was found many times. V gene TRBV7-8 combines with J gene TRBJ2-1; 9 bases agree with TRBD1. The CDR3 has 15 amino acids. J was trimmed by 2 bases and V by 6 bases; bases with no gene match: 5. Per germline, CDR1 SGHVS and CDR2 FQNEAQ. The CDR3 DNA reads as TGTGCCAGCAGATCCGGGACAGGGCCCTACAATGAGCAGTTCTTC. Translating gives CASRSGTGPYNEQFF.

The table lists this clonotype with a few counts. The rearrangement joins TRBV5-1 to TRBJ2-7; possible D gene TRBD2, 6 bases. This CDR3 spans 11 amino acids. Per the germline V gene, CDR1 is SGHRS and CDR2 is YFSETQ. The V gene lost 5 bases and the J gene lost 5 bases, with 8 bases spanning the gap. Written as DNA, the CDR3 is TGCGCCAGCAGGGCGGGAAACGAGCAGTACTTC. This encodes CASRAGNEQYF.

The chain recombines TRBV27 with TRBJ2-3, with 10 bases aligning to TRBD2. Looked up from germline, CDR1 is MNHEY and CDR2 is SMNVEV (reference sequence). This CDR3 is built from 16 residues. Trimming removed 5 bases from V and 2 bases from J; junction bases left unmatched: 7. CDR3: CASSPQRGGPTDTQYF. The DNA of the CDR3 is TGTGCCAGCAGTCCTCAGCGGGGGGGCCCCACAGATACGCAGTATTTT.

Many counts were recorded for this clonotype. This chain joins TRBV6-2 or TRBV6-3 and TRBJ2-7; D remains ambiguous. The CDR3 loop spans 13 amino acids. V was shortened by 5 bases and J by 2 bases, with 10 bases between the two germline ends. CDR1 is MNHEY, CDR2 SVGEGT, per germline. The CDR3 coding sequence is TGTGCCAGCAGTCGCCCCGGCCCCTACGAGCAGTACTTC. This codes for CASSRPGPYEQYF.

This clonotype was seen many times. The chain is built from TRBV12-3 or TRBV12-4 and TRBJ1-4; D remains ambiguous. CDR3 size: 12 residues. The ends were cut back, 1 base at V and 7 bases at J, with 4 bases in the middle. The CDR3 DNA is TGTGCCAGCAGTTTAGGTTTTGAAAAACTGTTTTTT. Translation gives CASSLGFEKLFF.

This clonotype was observed a few times. V is TRBV19 and J is TRBJ1-2; no firm D call. V was trimmed by 7 bases and J by 2 bases, leaving 14 bases between them. The CDR3 loop spans 14 amino acids. The V gene's germline CDR1 is LNHDA and CDR2 SQIVND (reference sequence). The CDR3: CASNSGRRNYGYTF. As DNA, the CDR3 is TGTGCCAGTAATTCAGGACGGAGGAACTATGGCTACACCTTC.

This clonotype was recorded many times. The chain links TRBV7-8 to TRBJ1-4; D unresolved. The V gene's germline CDR1 is SGHVS and CDR2 FQNEAQ. Trimming left V 5 bases short and J 3 bases short, with 16 bases between. The CDR3 runs to 16 residues. CDR3 in amino acids: CASSDPVDSSNEKLFF. CDR3 sequence (DNA): TGTGCCAGCAGCGACCCTGTGGACTCCTCTAATGAAAAACTGTTTTTT.

In its sample, this clonotype was seen many times. The chain carries TRBV28 and TRBJ1-6, with D possibly being TRBD1 (5 bases). V was clipped by 3 bases and J by 8 bases, with 17 bases between them. Germline CDR1 reads MDHEN; CDR2 reads SYDVKM. This CDR3 spans 16 amino acids. The CDR3 loop reads CASSLGGNRGDSPLHF. CDR3 sequence (DNA): TGTGCCAGCAGTTTGGGGGGGAACCGAGGGGATTCACCCCTCCACTTT.

The chain links TRBV19 to TRBJ1-5; unclear D gene. V gave up 10 bases and J gave up 12 bases, with 22 bases separating them. This CDR3 contains 13 residues. From germline, CDR1 is LNHDA and CDR2 SQIVND (reference sequence). The CDR3 loop reads CATLGGPSWSQHF. As DNA, the CDR3 is TGTGCCACCCTCGGAGGGCCCTCATGGAGCCAGCATTTT.

This clonotype was counted only a few times. The V and J genes are TRBV20-1 and TRBJ2-3; D is uncertain. The germline V and J ends were trimmed by 0 bases and 0 bases, with 13 bases remaining between them. CDR1 is DFQATT and CDR2 is SNEGSKA in the germline V gene (reference sequence). The CDR3 has 16 amino acids. The CDR3 protein is CSARDKGRVSTDTQYF. The CDR3 DNA sequence: TGCAGTGCTAGAGATAAAGGTCGGGTAAGCACAGATACGCAGTATTTT.

The V gene is TRBV5-6, the J gene TRBJ1-1, with no clear D. The V end lost 0 bases, the J end lost 0 bases, and 12 bases lay between the germline ends. Germline lookup yields CDR1 SGHDT and CDR2 YYEEEE. The CDR3 has 16 amino acids. The CDR3 region has the DNA TGTGCCAGCAGCTTGGTCTTGCAGGCCATGAACACTGAAGCTTTCTTT. Protein: CASSLVLQAMNTEAFF.

The V call is TRBV3-1, the J call TRBJ1-2, with D hard to call. With 3 bases removed from V and 3 bases from J, the gap between germline ends came to 14 bases. The CDR3 extends over 15 amino acids. From germline, CDR1 is LGHDT and CDR2 YNNKEL (reference sequence). The CDR3 loop reads CASSQRTARYYGYTF. The CDR3 bases are TGTGCCAGCAGCCAGAGGACCGCTCGCTACTATGGCTACACCTTC.

In this sample, this clonotype turned up many times. The chain is built from TRBV12-3 or TRBV12-4 and TRBJ2-1; TRBD1 agrees at 7 bases. The trim removed 2 bases at V and 3 bases at J, leaving 7 bases unmatched. This CDR3 comprises 16 residues. CDR3 sequence reads: CASSLKGAPVYNEQFF. In nucleotides, the CDR3 is TGTGCCAGCAGTTTAAAGGGGGCTCCCGTCTACAATGAGCAGTTCTTC.

This clonotype has only one observation. This chain connects TRBV7-9 to TRBJ1-1, with unresolved D. This CDR3 has 12 amino acids. The V and J ends lost 3 bases and 5 bases respectively, with 7 bases between them. The germline CDR1 and CDR2 sequences are SEHNR and FQNEAQ (reference sequence). For the CDR3, the DNA is TGTGCCAGCAGCTTTTTATCAACTGAAGCTTTCTTT. Protein product: CASSFLSTEAFF.

The chain has TRBV2 and TRBJ2-5, with D tentatively TRBD1 (6 bases). This CDR3 has 19 amino acids. CDR1 and CDR2 (germline): SNHLY, FYNNEI. Trimming took 1 base from V and 1 from J, leaving 22 bases between them. The CDR3 sequence: CASSEEGGLLTGFQETQYF. In DNA, the CDR3 is TGTGCCAGCAGTGAAGAAGGTGGATTGTTGACAGGCTTCCAAGAGACCCAGTACTTC.

V usage is TRBV20-1 and J usage is TRBJ2-1, with D possibly TRBD2 on 6 matching bases. CDR1 is DFQATT and CDR2 is SNEGSKA in the germline V gene (reference sequence). The CDR3 spans 13 residues. Trimming removed 4 bases from V and 9 bases from J, with 16 bases in between. CDR3 in amino acids: CSAKMAGQTEQFF. The CDR3 region has the DNA TGCAGTGCTAAAATGGCGGGGCAAACTGAGCAGTTCTTC.

The chain joins TRBV2 to TRBJ2-7; D remains ambiguous. V lost 1 base and J lost 6, with 13 bases in between. Germline CDR1 reads SNHLY; CDR2 reads FYNNEI. The CDR3 has 14 amino acids. CDR3 coding DNA: TGTGCCAGCAGTGAAGTGGCGCCCGACGGCGAGCAGTACTTC. Translation: CASSEVAPDGEQYF. Using reference TRBV2 and TRBJ2-7 for the parts outside the CDR3, the full variable domain is EPEVTQTPSHQVTQMGQEVILRCVPISNHLYFYWYRQILGQKVEFLVSFYNNEISEKSEIFDDQFSVERPDGSNFTLKIRSTKLEDSAMYFCASSEVAPDGEQYFGPGTRLTVT.

This clonotype came up many times. The chain employs TRBV28 and TRBJ1-5; D is ambiguous. V lost 2 bases, J lost 4 bases, and 9 bases lay in between. This CDR3 has 14 residues. Germline V gene lookup returns CDR1 MDHEN and CDR2 SYDVKM. CDR3 nucleotides: TGTGCCAGCAGTTTACTGTCAGAGAATCAGCCCCAGCATTTT. Its protein is CASSLLSENQPQHF.